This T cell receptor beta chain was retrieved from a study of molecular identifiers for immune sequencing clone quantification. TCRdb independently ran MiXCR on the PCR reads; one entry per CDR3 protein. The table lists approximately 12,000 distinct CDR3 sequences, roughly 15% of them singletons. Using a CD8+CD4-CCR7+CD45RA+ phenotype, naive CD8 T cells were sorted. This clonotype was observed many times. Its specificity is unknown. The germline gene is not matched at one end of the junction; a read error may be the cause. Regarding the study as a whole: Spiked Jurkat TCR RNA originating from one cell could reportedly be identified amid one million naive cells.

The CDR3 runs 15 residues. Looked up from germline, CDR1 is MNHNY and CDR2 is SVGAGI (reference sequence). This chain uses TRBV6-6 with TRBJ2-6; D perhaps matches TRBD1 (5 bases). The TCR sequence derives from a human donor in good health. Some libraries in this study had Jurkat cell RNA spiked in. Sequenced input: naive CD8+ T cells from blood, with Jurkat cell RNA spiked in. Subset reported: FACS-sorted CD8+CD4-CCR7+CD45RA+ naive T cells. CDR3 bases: TGTGCCAGCAGTTGGGAATACTCTGGGGCCGACGTCCTGACTTTC. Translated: CASSWEYSGADVLTF.